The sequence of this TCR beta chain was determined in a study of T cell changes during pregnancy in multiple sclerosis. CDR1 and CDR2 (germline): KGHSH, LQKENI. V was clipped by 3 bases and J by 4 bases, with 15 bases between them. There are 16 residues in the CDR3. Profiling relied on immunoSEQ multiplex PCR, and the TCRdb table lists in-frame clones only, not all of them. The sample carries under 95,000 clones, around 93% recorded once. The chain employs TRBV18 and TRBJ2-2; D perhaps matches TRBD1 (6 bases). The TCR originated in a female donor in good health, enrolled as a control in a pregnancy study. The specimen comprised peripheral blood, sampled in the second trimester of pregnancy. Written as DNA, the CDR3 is TGTGCCAGCTCACCGATAATCGGACAGCCCACCGGGGAGCTGTTTTTT. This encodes CASSPIIGQPTGELFF. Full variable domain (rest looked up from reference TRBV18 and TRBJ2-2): NAGVMQNPRHLVRRRGQEARLRCSPMKGHSHVYWYRQLPEEGLKFMVYLQKENIIDESGMPKERFSAEFPKEGPSILRIQQVVRGDSAAYFCASSPIIGQPTGELFFGEGSRLTVL.